A selection of T cell receptor beta chains follows, all from one sample in a study of CD8 T cells in ankylosing spondylitis. TCRdb re-analysed the 5' RACE reads in MiXCR, keeping a single row per CDR3 protein. Of approximately 180,000 distinct CDR3 sequences listed, over 15% were seen once; the top ten hold 4.3%. Sequenced material: blood, either unsorted or a sorted T cell fraction (not recorded which). The source of these receptors is a male donor under 30 with ankylosing spondylitis or in good health (not recorded which). Both conserved end residues are part of each CDR3. The order of the fields is J gene, clone size, D gene, V gene, CDR3 protein, CDR3 DNA. D genes are given only for firm matches. Clone size is shown for a subset of rows, as once, few, many or a class of expanded clone.

TRBJ2-3	.	TRBD2	TRBV20-1	CSARATSGRRTDTQYF	TGCAGTGCTAGAGCCACTAGCGGGAGACGCACAGATACGCAGTATTTT
TRBJ1-6	many	.	TRBV10-2	CASIGAGRNSPLHF	TGCGCCAGCATAGGGGCGGGACGGAATTCACCCCTCCACTTT
TRBJ2-3	many	.	TRBV15	CATSRTSPDTQYF	TGTGCCACCAGCAGGACATCACCGGATACGCAGTATTTT
TRBJ2-3	many	.	TRBV7-9	CASSLAPDTQYF	TGTGCCAGCAGCTTAGCGCCAGATACGCAGTATTTT
TRBJ1-3	many	.	TRBV4-1	CASSQEAPRRNTIYF	TGCGCCAGCAGCCAAGAGGCACCCCGGAGAAACACCATATATTTT
TRBJ1-1	many	TRBD1	TRBV5-1	CASSIDRATEAFF	TGCGCCAGCAGCATAGACAGGGCCACTGAAGCTTTCTTT
TRBJ2-1	many	.	TRBV24-1	CATGGTETGNEQFF	TGTGCCACCGGAGGGACAGAGACAGGCAATGAGCAGTTCTTC
TRBJ2-3	.	.	TRBV7-2	CASSSRRDSTADTQYF	TGTGCCAGCAGCTCCCGGAGGGACTCAACGGCAGATACGCAGTATTTT
TRBJ2-3	many	.	TRBV4-2	CASSQDLHALSTDTQYF	TGTGCCAGCAGCCAAGATCTCCATGCGTTGAGCACAGATACGCAGTATTTT
TRBJ1-2	many	TRBD1	TRBV5-5	CASSLKEGTGYGYTF	TGTGCCAGCAGCTTGAAGGAGGGGACAGGCTATGGCTACACCTTC
TRBJ2-3	.	.	TRBV29-1	CSVEDGTAEDTQYF	TGCAGCGTTGAAGACGGGACGGCGGAAGATACGCAGTATTTT
TRBJ2-1	many	.	TRBV4-2	CASSLLTPSSGNGHEQFF	TGTGCCAGCAGCCTCCTGACCCCTAGTAGCGGCAACGGGCATGAGCAGTTCTTC
TRBJ2-2	many	.	TRBV12-3/TRBV12-4	CASSKQVTGELFF	TGTGCCAGCAGTAAACAGGTTACCGGGGAGCTGTTTTTT
TRBJ1-4	many	.	TRBV14	CASRGSGEKLFF	TGTGCCAGCAGAGGGAGCGGTGAAAAATTGTTTTTT
TRBJ2-3	many	TRBD2	TRBV6-2/TRBV6-3	CASSHGLAVNTDTQYF	TGTGCCAGCAGTCACGGACTAGCGGTCAACACAGATACGCAGTATTTT
TRBJ2-5	.	.	TRBV11-2	CASSLYLGLGETQYF	TGTGCCAGCAGCTTATACCTGGGGTTAGGTGAGACCCAGTACTTC
TRBJ1-5	many	.	TRBV12-3/TRBV12-4	CASTLGARGPQHF	TGTGCCAGCACCCTAGGAGCCAGGGGGCCCCAGCATTTT
TRBJ2-5	many	TRBD2	TRBV29-1	CSVEFPGGIQETQYF	TGCAGCGTTGAATTCCCGGGAGGTATCCAAGAGACCCAGTACTTC